The rows below give T cell receptor beta chains drawn from one sample of a study of graft-versus-host responses after intestinal transplantation. Sequenced by immunoSEQ multiplex PCR; TCRdb stores in-frame clones only, minus some. The sample contains just over 95,000 clones, around 90% of which appear only once. These receptors have no known antigen. Specimen: unstimulated CD4+ T cells sorted from spleen or lymph node cells, collected before intestinal transplant. The origin of the receptors is a human donor who received an intestinal transplant. CDR3s include the opening cysteine and the closing phenylalanine or tryptophan.

V	J	CDR3
TRBV10-3	TRBJ2-3	CAISESEGLAVPDTQYF
TRBV6-5	TRBJ1-2	CASSKAGLSYTF
TRBV4-2	TRBJ2-6	CASSQVGAGSGANVLTF
TRBV30	TRBJ1-2	CACAPGQGRYTF
TRBV28	TRBJ1-2	CASSNLRQRGYTF
TRBV28	TRBJ1-6	CASSLVNTAPNSPLHF
TRBV30	TRBJ1-5	CAWAALEGQPQHF
TRBV5-8	TRBJ1-2	CASSLLRNKANYGYTF
TRBV5-4	TRBJ2-7	CASSPGLAGSYEQYF
TRBV15	TRBJ1-6	CATSRDRHNSPLHF
TRBV2	TRBJ1-6	CASRVDSGSPLHF
TRBV9	TRBJ1-6	CASSVGRDNSPLHF
TRBV7-8	TRBJ1-1	CASSLRRSMNTEAFF
TRBV4-3	TRBJ1-3	CASSRTRDRGYTIYF
TRBV5-6	TRBJ2-7	CASSQGTGAFYEQYF
TRBV5-1	TRBJ2-4	CASSLAGTSKNIQYF
TRBV25-1	TRBJ2-5	CASSGTGGVQETQYF
TRBV18	TRBJ2-7	CASSPGQGSYEQYF
TRBV15	TRBJ2-3	CATSRGTGGFPDTQYF
TRBV18	TRBJ2-1	CASSPSLAGAGEQFF
TRBV19	TRBJ1-2	CASKGRGGGYTF
TRBV7-8	TRBJ2-3	CASSPWGVGTDTQYF
TRBV28	TRBJ1-2	CASSPLDRPDFYGYTF
TRBV28	TRBJ1-2	CASRTGANYGYTF
TRBV2	TRBJ2-2	CASSWDTNTGELFF
TRBV7-2	TRBJ2-7	CASSPDRAYEQYF
TRBV11-2	TRBJ2-7	CASSLLDYYEQYF
TRBV7-2	TRBJ2-5	CASSLGAGQYF
TRBV6-1	TRBJ2-7	CASSTGHRLYEQYF
TRBV28	TRBJ1-5	CASSRVRGGQHSNQPQHF
TRBV7-2	TRBJ2-2	CASSPTGYTGELFF
TRBV5-6	TRBJ2-5	CASSLAAMKRGREETQYF
TRBV6-6	TRBJ2-7	CASTQPGAQAYEQYF
TRBV7-9	TRBJ1-1	CASSSTPGQGLTEAFF
TRBV6-5	TRBJ2-7	CASTVRGTGGYEQYF
TRBV30	TRBJ2-2	CAWREWASGTNTGELFF
TRBV30	TRBJ1-6	CAWSREGTPLHF
TRBV6-1	TRBJ1-4	CASSGRQKTNEKLFF
TRBV5-6	TRBJ2-1	CASRPTSGSSYNEQFF
TRBV10-3	TRBJ1-2	CAISGDLTGSGYTF
TRBV19	TRBJ1-6	CASDRGQDSSPLHF
TRBV20-1	TRBJ1-3	CSAIAGNTIYF
TRBV28	TRBJ1-5	CASSRGRGYSNQPQHF
TRBV2	TRBJ1-6	CASSEVGQGDYNSPLHF
TRBV6-5	TRBJ2-7	CASSAGTDSSYEQYF
TRBV6-1	TRBJ1-4	CASRGVPNEKLFF
TRBV5-5	TRBJ2-2	CASSFSPDRDTGELFF
TRBV7-2	TRBJ2-3	CASSWLAGGPPPTDTQYF